This T cell receptor beta chain comes out of a study of Ad26.COV2.S vaccination and SARS-CoV-2 variants. Germline CDR1 MDHEN, CDR2 SYDVKM. This CDR3 is 14 amino acids long. Trimming pared 3 bases from V and 1 base from J, leaving 9 bases between. Concerning this clone itself: Its matching antigen is unknown.

Sequencing was performed with immunoSEQ multiplex PCR; in TCRdb, only in-frame clones are kept and a portion is missing. The sample lists about 400,000 clones, roughly 90% occurring once. Noted treatment: around 19 received Ad26.COV2.S at low or high dose, single or two shots; about 5 received placebo; per-sample allocation not given. Samples analyzed were those drawn on day 63 after the first vaccine or placebo injection. Study-wide results and limits: Reported post-vaccination CD8+ and CD4+ T cell responses to spike showed substantial breadth.

The receptor's source is a person between 18 and 60 years old who received the Ad26.COV2.S COVID-19 vaccine or a placebo. This rearrangement joins TRBV28 to TRBJ1-2, with D unclear. The source material was peripheral blood, sampled in a trial of Ad26.COV2.S vaccine versus placebo. This CDR3 reads CASSFPGGNYGYTF. DNA for the CDR3: TGTGCCAGCAGTTTCCCCGGTGGTAACTATGGCTACACCTTC.